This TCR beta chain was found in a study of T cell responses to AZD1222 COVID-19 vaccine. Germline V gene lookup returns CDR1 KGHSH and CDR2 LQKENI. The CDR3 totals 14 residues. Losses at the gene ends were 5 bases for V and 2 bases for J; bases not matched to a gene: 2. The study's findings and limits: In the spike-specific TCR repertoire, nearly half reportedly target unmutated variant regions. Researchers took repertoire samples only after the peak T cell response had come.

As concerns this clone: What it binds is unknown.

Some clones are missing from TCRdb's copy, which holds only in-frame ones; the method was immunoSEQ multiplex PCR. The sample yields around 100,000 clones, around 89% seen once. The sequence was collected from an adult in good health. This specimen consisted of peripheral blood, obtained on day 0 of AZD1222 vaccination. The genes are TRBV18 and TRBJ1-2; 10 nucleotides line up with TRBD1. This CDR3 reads CASSSGQGNYGYTF. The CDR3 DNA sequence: TGTGCCAGCTCATCGGGACAGGGGAACTATGGCTACACCTTC.